Following are 30 T cell receptor beta chains from one sample sequenced in a study of blood T cell repertoires in COVID-19. The method was immunoSEQ multiplex PCR; TCRdb's version includes in-frame clones alone and lacks a portion of them. The sample has 170,000 or so clones, approximately 84% seen once. Input material: PBMCs or T cells enriched from blood (not recorded which). The receptor set was obtained from a woman between 50 and 59 years old who had recovered from COVID-19.

This rearrangement joins TRBV19 to TRBJ1-2; tentative D call: TRBD1 (5 bases). The CDR3 sequence is 12 residues long. Germline V lookup: CDR1 LNHDA, CDR2 SQIVND (reference sequence). Trimming left V 11 bases short and J 4 bases short, with 14 bases between. This chain's CDR3 is CAASDSVYGYTF. CDR3 bases: TGTGCCGCTAGCGACAGCGTCTATGGCTACACCTTC.

The chain combines TRBV7-2 with TRBJ2-5, with a weak D call TRBD1 (5 bases). CDR3 length equals 16 residues. V dropped 5 bases and J dropped 1 base, with 17 bases sitting between them. Germline-derived CDR1 and CDR2 are SGHTA and FQGNSA. CDR3 loop: CASSQESGWRQETQYF. CDR3 coding DNA: TGTGCCAGCAGCCAGGAGTCAGGGTGGCGCCAAGAGACCCAGTACTTC.

This rearrangement joins TRBV6-5 to TRBJ2-2; D not certain. V lost 6 bases, J lost 4 bases, and 12 bases lay in between. The CDR3 is 14 amino acids. Germline V lookup: CDR1 MNHEY, CDR2 SVGAGI. The CDR3 DNA sequence: TGTGCCAGCAGGGGCTTTAGGTCCACCGGGGAGCTGTTTTTT. Protein product: CASRGFRSTGELFF.

The rearrangement joins TRBV20-1 to TRBJ2-5; TRBD1 agrees at 7 bases. The V gene end was trimmed by 3 bases and the J gene end by 5 bases; junction bases not matched to a gene: 12. CDR1 and CDR2 (germline): DFQATT, SNEGSKA (reference sequence). This CDR3 comprises 15 residues. Here the CDR3 DNA reads TGCAGTGCTAGTCCTGTTGGGGAGACAGGGGAGACCCAGTACTTC. The encoded protein is CSASPVGETGETQYF.

As DNA, the CDR3 is TGTGCCAGCAGCTTAGGTCTGGGCATAAACACTGAAGCTTTCTTT. This encodes CASSLGLGINTEAFF. V and J are TRBV7-9 and TRBJ1-1; D gene uncertain. Germline CDR1 SEHNR, CDR2 FQNEAQ (reference sequence). This CDR3 has 15 residues. Trimming stripped 1 base from V and 2 bases from J, with 11 bases between.

The genes are TRBV21-1 and TRBJ2-1; the D call of TRBD2 is as the table states it, not checked on the DNA. TRBV21-1 represents a pseudogene. CDR3 length: 20 amino acids. CDR3 amino acids: CASRTTGTSGRFEPYNEQFF. CDR3 coding DNA: TGTGCCAGCAGGACAACCGGGACTAGCGGGAGGTTTGAACCCTACAATGAGCAGTTCTTC.

The chain recombines TRBV11-2 with TRBJ2-5, with 16 bases that match TRBD2. The CDR3 is 18 residues long. J lost 5 bases, V lost 0 bases, and 6 bases had no gene match. Germline CDR1 reads SGHAT; CDR2 reads FQNNGV. CDR3 in DNA: TGTGCCAGCAGCTTAGAGGGGACTAGCGGGAGGGCCGGGGAGACCCAGTACTTC. Its protein product is CASSLEGTSGRAGETQYF.

The V gene is TRBV19, the J gene TRBJ1-3, with no clear D. The CDR3 is 16 residues long. Trimming stripped 7 bases from V and 0 bases from J, with 16 bases between. Per germline, CDR1 LNHDA and CDR2 SQIVND (reference sequence). CDR3 region: CASTPSRRRSGNTIYF. For the CDR3, the DNA is TGTGCCAGTACCCCATCTCGGAGGCGCTCTGGAAACACCATATATTTT. The full variable domain, completed using reference TRBV19 and TRBJ1-3, is DGGITQSPKYLFRKEGQNVTLSCEQNLNHDAMYWYRQDPGQGLRLIYYSQIVNDFQKGDIAEGYSVSREKKESFPLTVTSAQKNPTAFYLCASTPSRRRSGNTIYFGEGSWLTVV.

This sequence joins TRBV3-1 (or the pseudogene TRBV3-2) and TRBJ1-4; TRBD1 matches 9 bases. With V trimmed by 4 bases and J by 3 bases, 3 bases remained unmatched. This CDR3 has 15 amino acids. Germline loops: CDR1 LGHDT, CDR2 YNNKEL (reference sequence). The CDR3 here is CASSRGDRANEKLFF. The CDR3 DNA is TGTGCCAGCAGCCGAGGGGACAGGGCTAATGAAAAACTGTTTTTT.

The chain carries TRBV20-1 and TRBJ2-7, with 7 bases matching TRBD2. The CDR3 contains 13 residues. Trimming at V came to 3 bases and at J to 4 bases, leaving 6 bases not matched to a gene. CDR1 is DFQATT, CDR2 SNEGSKA, per germline (reference sequence). CDR3 in amino acids: CSASGGLVYEQYF. CDR3 DNA: TGCAGTGCTAGTGGTGGACTAGTGTACGAGCAGTACTTC.

The chain uses TRBV27 and TRBJ2-7, with D perhaps matching TRBD2 (5 bases). The CDR3 has 14 amino acids. Germline V gives CDR1 MNHEY, CDR2 SMNVEV (reference sequence). V was pared by 2 bases and J by 5 bases, with 13 bases between. CDR3 residues: CASSLGGAPNEQYF. The CDR3 DNA reads as TGTGCCAGCAGTTTAGGAGGAGCACCGAACGAGCAGTACTTC.

CDR3 DNA sequence: TGTGCCAGCACCCCTGAAGTCGGGGGACCCAGCTACACCTTC. It codes for CASTPEVGGPSYTF. The V and J genes are TRBV6-5 and TRBJ1-2; D possibly corresponds to TRBD1 (5 bases). The CDR3 has 14 residues. The germline gives CDR1 MNHEY, CDR2 SVGAGI. V was clipped by 7 bases and J by 9 bases, with 21 bases between them.

The chain is built from TRBV6-5 and TRBJ2-7; TRBD1 agrees at 8 bases. This CDR3 is 14 amino acids long. CDR1 and CDR2 (germline): MNHEY, SVGAGI. V lost 7 bases, J lost 6 bases, and 11 bases stayed unmatched. CDR3: CASTLGTTGVEQYF. In nucleotides, the CDR3 is TGTGCCAGCACACTAGGGACGACAGGGGTCGAGCAGTACTTC.

Regarding this clone: One junction end does not reproduce the germline sequence, and a read error may be involved. The chain has TRBV30 and TRBJ1-1; the match to TRBD1 covers 8 bases. Looked up from germline, CDR1 is GTSNPN and CDR2 is SVGIG (reference sequence). This CDR3 is 13 amino acids long. CDR3 DNA sequence: TGTGCCGGGAGAGACAGGGGTTACACTGAAGCTTTCTTT. Translated: CAGRDRGYTEAFF.

This chain uses TRBV28 with TRBJ1-1; TRBD1 matches 7 bases. CDR3 size: 14 residues. Germline loops: CDR1 MDHEN, CDR2 SYDVKM. After removal of 5 bases from V and 3 bases from J, the junction contained 6 bases not matched to a gene. The CDR3 DNA reads as TGTGCCAGCAGTGAGACAGGGTTTTACACTGAAGCTTTCTTT. Protein sequence: CASSETGFYTEAFF.

This sequence joins TRBV7-9 and TRBJ2-7; D may be TRBD1 (5 bases). CDR1 and CDR2 from the germline V gene are SEHNR and FQNEAQ (reference sequence). This CDR3 is 15 amino acids long. Trimming removed 3 bases at V and 3 bases at J, with 15 bases between. The CDR3 loop is CASSFLQGGIYEQYF. The CDR3 nucleotides read TGTGCCAGCAGCTTCCTCCAGGGCGGAATCTACGAGCAGTACTTC. Full variable domain (remainder filled in from reference TRBV7-9 and TRBJ2-7): DTGVSQNPRHKITKRGQNVTFRCDPISEHNRLYWYRQTLGQGPEFLTYFQNEAQLEKSRLLSDRFSAERPKGSFSTLEIQRTEQGDSAMYLCASSFLQGGIYEQYFGPGTRLTVT.

This clone was recorded once. V is TRBV10-3 and J is TRBJ1-1; D is unresolved. Trimming pared 1 base from V and 8 bases from J, leaving 8 bases between. Germline V gene sequence: CDR1 ENHRY, CDR2 SYGVKD. The CDR3 extends over 12 amino acids. The CDR3 spells CAISEFGREAFF. Here the CDR3 DNA reads TGTGCCATCAGTGAGTTCGGGAGGGAAGCTTTCTTT.

The rearrangement joins TRBV4-1 to TRBJ1-4; TRBD1 matches at 8 bases. After removal of 1 base from V and 4 bases from J, the junction contained 11 bases not matched to a gene. Germline CDR1 and CDR2: MGHRA and YSYEKL. This CDR3 has 18 residues. CDR3 loop: CASSQGREGQGFNEKLFF. The CDR3 DNA sequence: TGCGCCAGCAGCCAAGGACGAGAAGGACAGGGCTTTAATGAAAAACTGTTTTTT.

V usage is TRBV11-2 and J usage is TRBJ1-2; perhaps TRBD1 as D (6 bases). V lost 0 bases, J lost 7 bases, and 24 bases lay in between. CDR3 length: 18 amino acids. Germline V gene sequence: CDR1 SGHAT, CDR2 FQNNGV. The CDR3 protein is CASSLEGSYRVSGFGYTF. In DNA form, the CDR3 reads TGTGCCAGCAGCTTAGAAGGGAGTTACAGGGTCAGCGGATTTGGCTACACCTTC.

The genes are TRBV19 and TRBJ2-3, with 7 positions matching TRBD2. This CDR3 contains 16 residues. Trimming cost V 2 bases and J 0 bases; bases outside gene matches: 5. Germline CDR1 reads LNHDA; CDR2 reads SQIVND (reference sequence). The CDR3 loop is CASSISPGGSTDTQYF. In nucleotides, the CDR3 is TGTGCCAGTAGTATAAGCCCCGGGGGGAGCACAGATACGCAGTATTTT.

The chain carries TRBV5-1 and TRBJ2-1; 9 bases are shared with TRBD2. The CDR3 contains 16 residues. V lost 6 bases and J lost 4; bases outside the gene matches: 11. Germline V gives CDR1 SGHRS, CDR2 YFSETQ. The CDR3 is CASTSGLANPYNEQFF. CDR3 sequence (DNA): TGCGCCAGCACCTCTGGACTAGCGAACCCATACAATGAGCAGTTCTTC.

This chain links TRBV24-1 with TRBJ1-1; no definite D call. V lost 7 bases and J 5 bases, leaving 10 bases between the germline ends. The CDR3 length is 12 residues. The germline CDR1 and CDR2 sequences are KGHDR and SFDVKD. The CDR3 here is CATSGGGTEAFF. The CDR3 nucleotides are TGTGCCACCAGCGGCGGAGGAACTGAAGCTTTCTTT.

This chain links TRBV19 with TRBJ2-5; tentatively, D is TRBD1 (6 bases). Germline V gene sequence: CDR1 LNHDA, CDR2 SQIVND (reference sequence). Trimming pared 6 bases from V and 3 bases from J, leaving 20 bases between. This CDR3 has 16 amino acids. The CDR3 region has the DNA TGTGCCAGTAGCATGCTTTCTGGACAGCAAAAAGAGACCCAGTACTTC. It codes for CASSMLSGQQKETQYF. The full variable domain, rest sourced from reference TRBV19 and TRBJ2-5, is DGGITQSPKYLFRKEGQNVTLSCEQNLNHDAMYWYRQDPGQGLRLIYYSQIVNDFQKGDIAEGYSVSREKKESFPLTVTSAQKNPTAFYLCASSMLSGQQKETQYFGPGTRLLVL.

V and J are TRBV24-1 and TRBJ2-3, with 12 bases identical to TRBD2. V shed 4 bases and J 6 bases; nucleotides not matched to a gene: 7. The V gene's germline CDR1 is KGHDR and CDR2 SFDVKD. The CDR3 loop spans 16 amino acids. Here the CDR3 reads CATSDELAGGLDTQYF. The CDR3 nucleotides read TGTGCCACCAGTGACGAACTAGCGGGAGGTCTGGATACGCAGTATTTT.

For the CDR3, the DNA is TGTGCCAGCAGCTGGGGACAGGGGGCAGGACAGCCCCAGCATTTT. This sequence encodes CASSWGQGAGQPQHF. The V and J genes are TRBV7-9 and TRBJ1-5; TRBD1 aligns across 12 bases. Germline V lookup: CDR1 SEHNR, CDR2 FQNEAQ (reference sequence). This CDR3 contains 15 residues. V was clipped by 4 bases and J by 7 bases; unmatched bases: 5. Full variable domain (remainder filled in from reference TRBV7-9 and TRBJ1-5): DTGVSQNPRHKITKRGQNVTFRCDPISEHNRLYWYRQTLGQGPEFLTYFQNEAQLEKSRLLSDRFSAERPKGSFSTLEIQRTEQGDSAMYLCASSWGQGAGQPQHFGDGTRLSIL.

This chain links TRBV28 with TRBJ1-2, with 8 positions matching TRBD1. The V and J ends lost 8 bases and 7 bases, in that order; junction bases with no gene match: 15. CDR1 and CDR2 (germline): MDHEN, SYDVKM. The CDR3 length is 15 residues. The CDR3 coding sequence is TGTGCCAGCCGACCCCGGGGGCAGGGGGCGCGTGGCTACACCTTC. This encodes CASRPRGQGARGYTF.

The chain is built from TRBV9 and TRBJ2-7; 8 bases line up with TRBD2. Trimming cost V 0 bases and J 1 base; bases outside gene matches: 6. This CDR3 is built from 16 residues. Germline CDR1 and CDR2: SGDLS and YYNGEE. CDR3 coding DNA: TGTGCCAGCAGCGTAGTAGAGACTAGCGTTTCCTACGAGCAGTACTTC. It encodes CASSVVETSVSYEQYF.

The chain couples TRBV2 to TRBJ1-2; a possible D gene is TRBD1 (6 bases). Germline-derived CDR1 and CDR2 are SNHLY and FYNNEI. The CDR3 loop spans 14 amino acids. V was trimmed by 4 bases and J by 4 bases, leaving 13 bases between them. In DNA, the CDR3 is TGTGCCAGCAGTGCCCTCGGACAGTTCTATGGCTACACCTTC. Amino acids: CASSALGQFYGYTF.

V and J are TRBV3-1 (or the pseudogene TRBV3-2) and TRBJ1-5, with D hard to call. The CDR3 has 15 amino acids. The germline CDR1 and CDR2 sequences are LGHDT and YNNKEL (reference sequence). Deletions cut 4 bases from V and 3 bases from J, with 13 bases between. CDR3 DNA: TGTGCCAGCAGCCCCATGTCAGGATCCAATCAGCCCCAGCATTTT. Amino acid sequence: CASSPMSGSNQPQHF.

The rearrangement links TRBV28 to TRBJ1-1; a possible D gene is TRBD1 (5 bases). Germline CDR1 is MDHEN and CDR2 is SYDVKM. Trimming left V 1 base short and J 4 bases short, with 10 bases between. CDR3 length equals 14 residues. For the CDR3, the DNA is TGTGCCAGCAGTTTATACCAGGGTCCCACTGAAGCTTTCTTT. Its translation: CASSLYQGPTEAFF.